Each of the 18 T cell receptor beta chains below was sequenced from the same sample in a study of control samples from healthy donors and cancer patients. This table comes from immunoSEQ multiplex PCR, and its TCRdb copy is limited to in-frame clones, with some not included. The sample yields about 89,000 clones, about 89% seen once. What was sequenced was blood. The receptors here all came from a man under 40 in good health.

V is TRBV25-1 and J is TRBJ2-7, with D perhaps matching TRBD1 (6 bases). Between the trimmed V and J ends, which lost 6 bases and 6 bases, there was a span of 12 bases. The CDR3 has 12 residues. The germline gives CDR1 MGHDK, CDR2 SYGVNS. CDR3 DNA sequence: TGTGCCAGCAGCCAGGGGTTGGTCGAGCAGTACTTC. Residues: CASSQGLVEQYF.

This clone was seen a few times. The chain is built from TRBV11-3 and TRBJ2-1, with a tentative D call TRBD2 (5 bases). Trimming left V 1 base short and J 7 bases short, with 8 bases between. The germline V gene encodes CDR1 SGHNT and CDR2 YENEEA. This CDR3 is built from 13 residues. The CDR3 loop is CASSLGERNEQFF. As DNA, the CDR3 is TGTGCCAGCAGCTTAGGGGAGAGGAATGAGCAGTTCTTC.

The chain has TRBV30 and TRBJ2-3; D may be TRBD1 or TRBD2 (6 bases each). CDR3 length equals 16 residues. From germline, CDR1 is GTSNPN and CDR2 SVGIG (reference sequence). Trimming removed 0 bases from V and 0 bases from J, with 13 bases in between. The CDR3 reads CAWSVRGLSSTDTQYF. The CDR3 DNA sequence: TGTGCCTGGAGTGTACGGGGGCTATCTAGCACAGATACGCAGTATTTT.

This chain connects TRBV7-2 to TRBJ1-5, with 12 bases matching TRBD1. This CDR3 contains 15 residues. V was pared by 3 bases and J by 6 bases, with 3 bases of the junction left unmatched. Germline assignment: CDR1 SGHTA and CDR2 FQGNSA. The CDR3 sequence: CASSFGTGGIQPQHF. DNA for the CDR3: TGTGCCAGCAGCTTTGGGACAGGGGGCATTCAGCCCCAGCATTTT. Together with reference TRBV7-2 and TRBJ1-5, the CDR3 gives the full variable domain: GAGVSQSPSNKVTEKGKDVELRCDPISGHTALYWYRQSLGQGLEFLIYFQGNSAPDKSGLPSDRFSAERTGGSVSTLTIQRTQQEDSAVYLCASSFGTGGIQPQHFGDGTRLSIL.

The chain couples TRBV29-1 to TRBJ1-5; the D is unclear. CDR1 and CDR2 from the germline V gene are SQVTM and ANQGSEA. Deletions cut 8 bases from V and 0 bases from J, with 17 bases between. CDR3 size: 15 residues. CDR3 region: CSLVPGHASNQPQHF. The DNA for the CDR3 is TGCAGCCTCGTCCCCGGCCACGCTAGCAATCAGCCCCAGCATTTT. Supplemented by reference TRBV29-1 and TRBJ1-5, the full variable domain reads SAVISQKPSRDICQRGTSLTIQCQVDSQVTMMFWYRQQPGQSLTLIATANQGSEATYESGFVIDKFPISRPNLTFSTLTVSNMSPEDSSIYLCSLVPGHASNQPQHFGDGTRLSIL.

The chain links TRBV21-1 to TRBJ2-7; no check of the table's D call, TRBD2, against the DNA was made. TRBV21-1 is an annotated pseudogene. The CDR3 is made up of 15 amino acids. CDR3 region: CASSKGERQPYEQYF. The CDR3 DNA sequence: TGTGCCAGCAGCAAGGGAGAACGACAACCCTACGAGCAGTACTTC.

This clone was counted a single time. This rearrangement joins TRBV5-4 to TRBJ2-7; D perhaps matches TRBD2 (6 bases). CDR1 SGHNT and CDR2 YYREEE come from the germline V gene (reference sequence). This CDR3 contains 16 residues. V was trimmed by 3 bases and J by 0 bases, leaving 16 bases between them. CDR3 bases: TGTGCCAGCAGCTCTCCGGGACTCGGGGACTCCTACGAGCAGTACTTC. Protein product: CASSSPGLGDSYEQYF. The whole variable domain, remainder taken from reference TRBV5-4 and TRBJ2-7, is ETGVTQSPTHLIKTRGQQVTLRCSSQSGHNTVSWYQQALGQGPQFIFQYYREEENGRGNFPPRFSGLQFPNYSSELNVNALELDDSALYLCASSSPGLGDSYEQYFGPGTRLTVT.

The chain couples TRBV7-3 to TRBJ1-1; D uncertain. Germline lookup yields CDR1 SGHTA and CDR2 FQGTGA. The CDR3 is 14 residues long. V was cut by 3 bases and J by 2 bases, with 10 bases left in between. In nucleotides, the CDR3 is TGTGCCAGCAGCTTCGGGTCTGGAAACACTGAAGCTTTCTTT. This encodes CASSFGSGNTEAFF.

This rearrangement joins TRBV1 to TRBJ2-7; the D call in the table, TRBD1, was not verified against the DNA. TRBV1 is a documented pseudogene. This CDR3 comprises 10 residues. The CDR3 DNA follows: TGCACCAGCAGCCCATTTGAGCAGTACTTC. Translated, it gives CTSSPFEQYF.

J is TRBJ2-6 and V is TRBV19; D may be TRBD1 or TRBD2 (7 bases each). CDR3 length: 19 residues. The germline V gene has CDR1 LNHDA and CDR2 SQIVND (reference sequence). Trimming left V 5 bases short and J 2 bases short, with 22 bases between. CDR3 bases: TGTGCCAGTAGTCCCCTGAACAGGGGAGGGGGGACTGGGGCCAACGTCCTGACTTTC. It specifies CASSPLNRGGGTGANVLTF.

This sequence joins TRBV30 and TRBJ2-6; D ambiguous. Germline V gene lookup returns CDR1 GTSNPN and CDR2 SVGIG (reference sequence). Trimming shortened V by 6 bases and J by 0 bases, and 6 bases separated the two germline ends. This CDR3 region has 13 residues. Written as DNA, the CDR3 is TGTGCCTGTCTGGGCTCTGGGGCCAACGTCCTGACTTTC. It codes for CACLGSGANVLTF.

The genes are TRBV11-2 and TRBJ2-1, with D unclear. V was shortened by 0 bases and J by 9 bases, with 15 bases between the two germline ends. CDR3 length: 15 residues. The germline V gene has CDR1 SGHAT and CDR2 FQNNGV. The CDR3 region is CASSLDRVGGFEQFF. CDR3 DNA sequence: TGTGCCAGCAGCTTAGATCGTGTTGGCGGCTTTGAGCAGTTCTTC.

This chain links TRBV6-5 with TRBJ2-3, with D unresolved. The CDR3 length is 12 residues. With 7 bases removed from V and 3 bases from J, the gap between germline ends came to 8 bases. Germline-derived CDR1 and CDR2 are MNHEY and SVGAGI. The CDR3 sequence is CASNRYTDTQYF. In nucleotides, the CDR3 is TGTGCCAGCAACCGATATACAGATACGCAGTATTTT.

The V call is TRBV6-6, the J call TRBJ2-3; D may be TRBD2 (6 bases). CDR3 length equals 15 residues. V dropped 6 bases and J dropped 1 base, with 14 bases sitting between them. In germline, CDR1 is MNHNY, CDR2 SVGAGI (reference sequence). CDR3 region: CASSSDGGGTDTQYF. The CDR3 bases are TGTGCCAGCAGCTCCGACGGAGGGGGCACAGATACGCAGTATTTT.

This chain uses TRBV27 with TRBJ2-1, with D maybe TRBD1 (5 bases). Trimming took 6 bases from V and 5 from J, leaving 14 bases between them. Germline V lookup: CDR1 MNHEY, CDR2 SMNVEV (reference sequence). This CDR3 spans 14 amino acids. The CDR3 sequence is CASRKGDFNNEQFF. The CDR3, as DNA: TGTGCCAGCAGAAAAGGGGATTTCAACAATGAGCAGTTCTTC.

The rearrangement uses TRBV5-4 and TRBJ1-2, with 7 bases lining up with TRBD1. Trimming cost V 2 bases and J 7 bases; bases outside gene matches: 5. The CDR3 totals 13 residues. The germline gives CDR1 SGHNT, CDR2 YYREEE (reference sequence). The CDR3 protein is CASSLTGVRGYTF. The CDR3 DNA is TGTGCCAGCAGCTTAACAGGGGTACGTGGCTACACCTTC.

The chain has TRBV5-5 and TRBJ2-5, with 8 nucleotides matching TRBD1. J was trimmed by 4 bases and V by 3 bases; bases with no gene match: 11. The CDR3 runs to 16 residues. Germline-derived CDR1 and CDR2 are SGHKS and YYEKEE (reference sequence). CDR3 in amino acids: CASSSRQGLGRETQYF. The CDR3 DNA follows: TGTGCCAGCAGCTCCCGACAGGGGCTGGGCCGAGAGACCCAGTACTTC.

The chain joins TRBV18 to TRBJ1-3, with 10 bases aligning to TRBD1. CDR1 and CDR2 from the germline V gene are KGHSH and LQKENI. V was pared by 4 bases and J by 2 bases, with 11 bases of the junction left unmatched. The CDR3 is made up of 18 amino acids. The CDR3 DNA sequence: TGTGCCAGCTCACTCCGGGACAGGGGAGGTGGCGCTGGAAACACCATATATTTT. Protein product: CASSLRDRGGGAGNTIYF.